This T cell receptor beta chain is from a study of blood T cells in healthy people across ages (dated by TCRdb to between 2015 and 2016). Regarding the complete study: In model experiments, template switching captured roughly one uniquely barcoded TCR beta cDNA molecule for every two T cells. Two additional independent replicas of 1 million unique cDNA reads from the same blood draw were analyzed for two donors (one aged 18 to 30 and one aged 80 or older). Donors of different ages were randomly distributed across sequencing lanes to avoid experimental bias. The study measured age-related changes in TCR beta repertoire diversity using deep sequencing normalized with unique cDNA molecular identifiers. Donors were grouped into four age groups: young (average about 15 years), middle-aged (39), aged (about 60) and long-lived (approximately 82).

The paper as a whole reports these results and caveats: Total diversity estimates from one million sequenced T cells were considered lower bounds and underestimates. As age increased, observed TCR beta diversity per million T cells dropped in a roughly linear way, and a significant reduction was already evident by age about 40. Because donor CMV infection status was unknown, age-related changes in expanded clonotypes were potentially confounded. There was a strong correlation between observed TCR beta diversity and the percentage of naive T cells measured by flow cytometry. Compared with the aged group, the long-lived group had more naive CD4+ T cells, fewer expanded clones and increased TCR diversity, a pattern suggesting age selection. Conclusive comparison of naive and antigen-experienced compartments was prevented by the profiling of bulk unsorted PBMCs.

In this sample, this clonotype turned up many times. There is no known antigen for this receptor. Per-nucleotide qualities are absent, and no much larger clonotype sits a single base away. Donors were 39 systemically healthy Caucasian individuals from Russia aged roughly 6 to 90 years. Ten milliliters of peripheral blood were drawn from each donor into EDTA-treated Vacutainer tubes. Ficoll-Paque density-gradient centrifugation was used to isolate PBMCs, with at least 7 million per sample. Trizol reagent was used to extract total RNA from the PBMCs, yielding at least 5 micrograms per sample. For every donor, an aliquot of PBMCs went through flow cytometry to measure the percentages of naive CD45RAhigh/CD27high T cells. Library method: 5' RACE. The sequencer was an Illumina HiSeq 2500. A second 7 to 11 cycle PCR used a sample-barcoded 5' primer and a J-beta primer mix. Each TCR beta cDNA molecule received a unique molecular identifier from a template-switch 5' adaptor carrying 12 random nucleotides. Each sample yielded at least 3 million CDR3-containing paired-end reads. The Mint cDNA synthesis kit, primed by a TRBC-specific oligonucleotide, was used to synthesize first-strand cDNA from all RNA. Following uracil-DNA glycosylase treatment, all cDNA underwent a first 18-cycle PCR with the universal primers M1SS and BC2_uni_R. The authors' analysis ran thus. Normalization of each sample was performed by random selection of 1 million high-quality reads, each carrying a distinct molecular identifier. Instead of being binned into consensus sequences, reads with shared molecular identifiers were discarded. MiTCR, with a Q25 quality threshold and the strictest error-elimination algorithm, was used for CDR3 identification, clonotype clustering and error correction. A nonparametric unseen species model with Euler transformation was used to estimate lower-bound total TCR beta diversity. TCRdb took the public reads, trimmed them with fastp at Q25, ran MiXCR for clone calling and kept in-frame beta chains. Each entry merges the rows of one CDR3 protein and shows their most common DNA and genes. The V and J calls follow TCRdb's processing rather than the paper's. The sample table holds 550,000 to 650,000 distinct CDR3 sequences, of which approximately 30% were seen once. 15% to 19% of the sample is taken by the ten largest.

The CDR3 numbers 14 residues from cysteine through phenylalanine. Just the 42-base CDR3 DNA is kept, in frame starting at base 1. The germline V gene gives CDR1 as MDHEN and CDR2 as SYDVKM. V gives up 5 bases and J gives up 3 bases, and the segment between their germline ends measures 13 bases. The sequence joins TRBV28 to TRBJ2-5; TRBD1 is a possible D gene, resting on 6 matching bases. The sequenced sample was blood. The TCR comes from a woman aged 80 or older in good health. The DNA sequence reads TGTGCCAGCAGTACGGACAGTTTAGAAGAGACCCAGTACTTC. This translates into CASSTDSLEETQYF.